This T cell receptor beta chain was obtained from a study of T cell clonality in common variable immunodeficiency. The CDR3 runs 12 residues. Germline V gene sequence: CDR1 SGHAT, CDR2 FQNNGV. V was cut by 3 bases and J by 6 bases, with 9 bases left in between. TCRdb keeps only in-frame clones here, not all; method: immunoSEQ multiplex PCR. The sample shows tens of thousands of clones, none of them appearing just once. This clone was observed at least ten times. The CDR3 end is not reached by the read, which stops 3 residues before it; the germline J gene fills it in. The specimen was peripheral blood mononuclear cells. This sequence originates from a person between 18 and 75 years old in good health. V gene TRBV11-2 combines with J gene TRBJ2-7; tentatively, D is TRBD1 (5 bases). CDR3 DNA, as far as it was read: TGTGCCAGCAGCTTGAATCAGGGCGAG. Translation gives CASSLNQGE. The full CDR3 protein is CASSLNQGEQYF. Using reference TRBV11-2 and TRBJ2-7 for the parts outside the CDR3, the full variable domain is EAGVAQSPRYKIIEKRQSVAFWCNPISGHATLYWYQQILGQGPKLLIQFQNNGVVDDSQLPKDRFSAERLKGVDSTLKIQPAKLEDSAVYLCASSLNQGEQYFGPGTRLTVT.